The present T cell receptor (beta chain) was sequenced within a study of T cells in Graves' hyperthyroidism and ophthalmopathy. For the study at large: Specimen type is peripheral blood, collected at initial diagnosis prior to any treatment.

Not enrolled were patients with uncontrolled infection, other autoimmune disease, pregnancy or lactation. Used for diagnoses were clinical symptoms, serum thyroxine and TRAb, thyroid ultrasound and orbital computed tomography. RNA transcripts served as the template for amplifying TCR beta CDR3 regions. The TCR CDR3 first-round RT-PCR relied on the HTBI primer set. TCRdb re-called the multiplex PCR reads with MiXCR, one entry per CDR3 protein. The sample has around 600,000 distinct CDR3 sequences; approximately 14% are singletons. Per germline, CDR1 SGHAT and CDR2 FQNNGV. The ends lost 3 bases at V and 3 bases at J; junction bases unmatched: 9. This CDR3 contains 16 residues. In this sample, this clonotype turned up many times. Its antigen remains unidentified. Study conclusions and caveats: Stable hyperthyroidism was told apart from ophthalmopathy by a model built on 13 V-J features.

The chain joins TRBV11-2 to TRBJ1-2; TRBD1 matches at 8 bases. Sequenced sample: blood. The clonotype was recovered from a woman younger than 35 with Graves' ophthalmopathy. In DNA form, the CDR3 reads TGTGCCAGCAGCTTGGCGGCCGGACAGGGCGACTATGGCTACACCTTC. Translation: CASSLAAGQGDYGYTF.